This TCR beta chain originates from a study of breast tumors, draining lymph nodes, adjacent tissues. This clonotype showed up just a few times. The antigen is undetermined. A much more abundant neighbour one base away suggests this may be a read error. The lymph nodes were axillary draining lymph nodes from breast cancer patients. Germline assignment: CDR1 SEHNR and CDR2 FQNEAQ (reference sequence). The length of the CDR3 is 15 residues. Using its own MiXCR run on the multiplex PCR reads, TCRdb lists one record per CDR3 protein. The sample consists of approximately 180,000 distinct CDR3 sequences, around a third of them appearing once. Overall study findings and caveats: Compared with lymph nodes, tumors were less diverse; compared with nontumor tissue, more. Tumor T cell lymph node origin was a supported hypothesis, not proven. Compared with basal-like, luminal-like tumors shared significantly more repertoire with nontumor tissue.

The material sequenced was axillary lymph node tissue. This clonotype originated in a female donor with breast cancer. Some clones in this sample may be carry-over from other donors' samples. The V and J genes are TRBV7-9 and TRBJ2-5, with 9 bases lining up with TRBD2. The CDR3 sequence: CASSGGTSSQETQHF. CDR3 nucleotides: TGTGCCAGCAGCGGTGGGACTAGCAGCCAAGAGACCCAGCACTTC.